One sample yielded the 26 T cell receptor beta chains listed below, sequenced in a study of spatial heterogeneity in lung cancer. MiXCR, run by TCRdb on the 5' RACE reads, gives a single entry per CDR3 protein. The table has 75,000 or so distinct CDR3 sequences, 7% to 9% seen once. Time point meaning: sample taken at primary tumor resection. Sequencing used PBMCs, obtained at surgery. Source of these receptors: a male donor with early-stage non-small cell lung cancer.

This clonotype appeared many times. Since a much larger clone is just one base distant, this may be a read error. The CDR3 spells CASSSDNEQFF. In nucleotides, the CDR3 is TGTGCCAGCAGCTCCGACAATGAGCAGTTCTTC. V and J are TRBV7-2 and TRBJ2-1; D gene uncertain. CDR1 is SGHTA and CDR2 is FQGNSA in the germline V gene. The CDR3 contains 11 residues.

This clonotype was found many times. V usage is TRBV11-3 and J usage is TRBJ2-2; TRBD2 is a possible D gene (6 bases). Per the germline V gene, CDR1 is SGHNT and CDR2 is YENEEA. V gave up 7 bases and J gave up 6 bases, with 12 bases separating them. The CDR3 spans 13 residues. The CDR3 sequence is CASNYGGAGELFF. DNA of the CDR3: TGTGCCAGCAACTACGGAGGGGCCGGGGAGCTGTTTTTT.

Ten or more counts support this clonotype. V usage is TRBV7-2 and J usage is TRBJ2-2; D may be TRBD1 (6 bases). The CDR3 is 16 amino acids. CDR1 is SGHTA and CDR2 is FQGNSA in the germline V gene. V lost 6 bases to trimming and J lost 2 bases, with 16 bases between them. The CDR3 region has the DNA TGTGCCAGCAGTCCCCAGGGGCTCCTCAACACCGGGGAGCTGTTTTTT. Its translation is CASSPQGLLNTGELFF. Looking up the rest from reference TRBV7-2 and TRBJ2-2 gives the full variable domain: GAGVSQSPSNKVTEKGKDVELRCDPISGHTALYWYRQSLGQGLEFLIYFQGNSAPDKSGLPSDRFSAERTGGSVSTLTIQRTQQEDSAVYLCASSPQGLLNTGELFFGEGSRLTVL.

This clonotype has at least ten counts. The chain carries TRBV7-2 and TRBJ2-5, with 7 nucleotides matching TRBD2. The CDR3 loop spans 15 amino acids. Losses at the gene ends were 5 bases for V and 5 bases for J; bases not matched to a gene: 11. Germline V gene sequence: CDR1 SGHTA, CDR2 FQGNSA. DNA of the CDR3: TGTGCCAGCAGCCTCCCCGGGGGGAGCCAGGAGACCCAGTACTTC. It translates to CASSLPGGSQETQYF.

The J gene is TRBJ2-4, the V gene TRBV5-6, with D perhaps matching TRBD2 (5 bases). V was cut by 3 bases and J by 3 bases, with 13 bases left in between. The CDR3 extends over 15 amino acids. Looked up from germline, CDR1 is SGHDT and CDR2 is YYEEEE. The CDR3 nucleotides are TGTGCCAGCAGCTCGCTAGGGAGCGTCAAAAACATTCAGTACTTC. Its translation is CASSSLGSVKNIQYF. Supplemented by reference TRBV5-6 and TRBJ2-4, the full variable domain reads DAGVTQSPTHLIKTRGQQVTLRCSPKSGHDTVSWYQQALGQGPQFIFQYYEEEERQRGNFPDRFSGHQFPNYSSELNVNALLLGDSALYLCASSSLGSVKNIQYFGAGTRLSVL.

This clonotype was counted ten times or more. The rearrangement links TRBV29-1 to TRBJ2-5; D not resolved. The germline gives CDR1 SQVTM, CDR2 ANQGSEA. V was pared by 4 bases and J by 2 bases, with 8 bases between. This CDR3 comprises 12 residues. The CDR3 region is CSVAWYQETQYF. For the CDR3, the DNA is TGCAGCGTTGCATGGTATCAAGAGACCCAGTACTTC.

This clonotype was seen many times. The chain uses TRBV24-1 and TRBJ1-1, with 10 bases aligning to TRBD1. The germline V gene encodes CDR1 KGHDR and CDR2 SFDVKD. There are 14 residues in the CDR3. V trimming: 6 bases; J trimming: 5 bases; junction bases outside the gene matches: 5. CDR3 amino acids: CATSTGTGETEAFF. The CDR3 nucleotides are TGTGCCACCAGTACCGGGACAGGGGAGACTGAAGCTTTCTTT.

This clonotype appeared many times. This chain's CDR3 is CSVKLAETGKDGYTF. As DNA, the CDR3 is TGCAGCGTGAAATTAGCGGAGACAGGGAAGGATGGCTACACCTTC. The chain combines TRBV29-1 with TRBJ1-2; 7 positions match TRBD1. Germline V gene sequence: CDR1 SQVTM, CDR2 ANQGSEA. The CDR3 is 15 amino acids. V lost 6 bases and J lost 6; bases outside the gene matches: 16.

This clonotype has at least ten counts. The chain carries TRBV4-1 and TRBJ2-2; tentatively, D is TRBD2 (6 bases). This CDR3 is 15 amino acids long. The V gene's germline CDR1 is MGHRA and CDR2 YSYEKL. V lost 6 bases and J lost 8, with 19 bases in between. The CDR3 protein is CASSSRETLSGELFF. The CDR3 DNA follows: TGCGCCAGCAGTTCTCGGGAGACCCTAAGTGGGGAGCTGTTTTTT.

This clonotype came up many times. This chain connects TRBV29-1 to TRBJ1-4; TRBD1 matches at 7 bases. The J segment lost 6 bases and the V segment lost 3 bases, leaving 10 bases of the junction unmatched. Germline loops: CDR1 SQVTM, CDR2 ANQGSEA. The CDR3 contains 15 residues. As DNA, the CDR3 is TGCAGCGTTGATTGGACAGGCGACTTGGATGAAAAACTGTTTTTT. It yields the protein CSVDWTGDLDEKLFF.

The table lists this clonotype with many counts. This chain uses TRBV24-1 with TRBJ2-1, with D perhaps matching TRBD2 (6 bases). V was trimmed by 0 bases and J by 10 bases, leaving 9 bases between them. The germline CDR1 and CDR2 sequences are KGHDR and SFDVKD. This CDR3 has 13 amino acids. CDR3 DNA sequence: TGTGCCACCAGTGATTTGCGAGGGAGGGAGCAGTTCTTC. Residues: CATSDLRGREQFF.

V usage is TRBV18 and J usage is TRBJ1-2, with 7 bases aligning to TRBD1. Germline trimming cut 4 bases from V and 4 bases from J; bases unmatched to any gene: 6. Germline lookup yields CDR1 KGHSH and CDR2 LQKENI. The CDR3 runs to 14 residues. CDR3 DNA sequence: TGTGCCAGCTCACGGGAGGGGGCTGGCTATGGCTACACCTTC. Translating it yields CASSREGAGYGYTF.

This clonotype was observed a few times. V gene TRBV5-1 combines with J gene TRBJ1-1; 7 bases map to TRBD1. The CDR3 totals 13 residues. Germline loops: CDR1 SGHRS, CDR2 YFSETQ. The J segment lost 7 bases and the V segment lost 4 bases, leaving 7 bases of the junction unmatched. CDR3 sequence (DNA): TGCGCCAGCAGCAACCCTCGGGACAGTGAAGCTTTCTTT. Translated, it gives CASSNPRDSEAFF.

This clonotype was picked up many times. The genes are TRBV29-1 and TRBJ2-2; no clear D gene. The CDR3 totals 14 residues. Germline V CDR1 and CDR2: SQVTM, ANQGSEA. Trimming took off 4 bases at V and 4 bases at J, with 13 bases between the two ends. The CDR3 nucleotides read TGCAGCGTTGTTGGCGTGTTGGGCACCGGGGAGCTGTTTTTT. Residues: CSVVGVLGTGELFF.

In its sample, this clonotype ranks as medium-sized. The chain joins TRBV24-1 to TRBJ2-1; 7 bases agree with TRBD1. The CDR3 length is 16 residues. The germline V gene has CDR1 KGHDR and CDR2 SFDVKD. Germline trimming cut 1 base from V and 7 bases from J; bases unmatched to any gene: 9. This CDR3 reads CATSDLEGAPGNEQFF. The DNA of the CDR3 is TGTGCCACCAGTGATTTAGAGGGGGCGCCGGGGAATGAGCAGTTCTTC.

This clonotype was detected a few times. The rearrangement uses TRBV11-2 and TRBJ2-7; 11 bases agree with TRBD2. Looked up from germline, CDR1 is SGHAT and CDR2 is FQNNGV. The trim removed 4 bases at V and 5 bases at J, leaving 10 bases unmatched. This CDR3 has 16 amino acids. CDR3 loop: CASSSFSGRAVNEQYF. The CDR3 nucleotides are TGTGCCAGCAGCTCCTTTAGCGGGAGGGCCGTCAACGAGCAGTACTTC.

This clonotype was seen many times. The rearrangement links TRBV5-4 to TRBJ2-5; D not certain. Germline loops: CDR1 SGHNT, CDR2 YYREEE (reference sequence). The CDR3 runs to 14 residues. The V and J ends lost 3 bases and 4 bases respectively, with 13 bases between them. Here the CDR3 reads CASSSVTSGETQYF. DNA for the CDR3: TGTGCCAGCAGCTCGGTAACTTCGGGAGAGACCCAGTACTTC.

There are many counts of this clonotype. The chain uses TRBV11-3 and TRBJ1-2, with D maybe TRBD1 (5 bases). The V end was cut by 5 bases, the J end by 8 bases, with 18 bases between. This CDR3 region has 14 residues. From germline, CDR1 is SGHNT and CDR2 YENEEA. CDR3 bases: TGTGCCAGCAGCGAAGACGGGGACCTTAGGGGCTACACCTTC. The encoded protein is CASSEDGDLRGYTF.

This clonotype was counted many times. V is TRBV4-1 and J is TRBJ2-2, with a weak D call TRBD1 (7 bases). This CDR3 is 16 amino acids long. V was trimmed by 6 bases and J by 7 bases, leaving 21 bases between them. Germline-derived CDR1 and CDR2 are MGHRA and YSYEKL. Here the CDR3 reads CASSPLPTGTGGELFF. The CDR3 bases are TGCGCCAGCAGTCCTCTGCCGACAGGGACTGGCGGGGAGCTGTTTTTT.

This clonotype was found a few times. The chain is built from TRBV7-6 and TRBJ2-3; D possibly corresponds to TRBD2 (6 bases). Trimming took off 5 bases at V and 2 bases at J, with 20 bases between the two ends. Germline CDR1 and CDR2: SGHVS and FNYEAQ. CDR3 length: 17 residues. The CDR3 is CASSRPGSGQITDTQYF. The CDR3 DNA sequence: TGTGCCAGCAGCCGGCCTGGGAGCGGGCAAATCACAGATACGCAGTATTTT.

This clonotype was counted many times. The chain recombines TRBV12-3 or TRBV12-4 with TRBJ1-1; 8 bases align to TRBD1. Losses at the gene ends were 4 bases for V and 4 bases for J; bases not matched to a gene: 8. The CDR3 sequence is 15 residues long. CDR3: CASSSSGGVGTEAFF. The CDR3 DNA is TGTGCCAGCAGTTCATCAGGGGGCGTTGGCACTGAAGCTTTCTTT.

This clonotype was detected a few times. In nucleotides, the CDR3 is TGTGCCAGCAGTGATCCCTCCCCGAACACTGAAGCTTTCTTT. Translation gives CASSDPSPNTEAFF. This chain connects TRBV25-1 to TRBJ1-1; no clear D. Trimming pared 3 bases from V and 1 base from J, leaving 9 bases between. Germline V CDR1 and CDR2: MGHDK, SYGVNS. The CDR3 totals 14 residues.

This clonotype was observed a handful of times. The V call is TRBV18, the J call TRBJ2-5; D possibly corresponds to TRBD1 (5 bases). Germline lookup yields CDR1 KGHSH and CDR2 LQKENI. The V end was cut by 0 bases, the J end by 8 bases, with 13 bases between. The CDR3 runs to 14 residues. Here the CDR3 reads CASSPPSTAETQYF. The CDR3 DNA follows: TGTGCCAGCTCACCACCGTCGACAGCCGAAACCCAGTACTTC.

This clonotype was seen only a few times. The CDR3, as DNA: TGTGCCAGTCTTCGAGACAATGAGCAGTTCTTC. This sequence encodes CASLRDNEQFF. The rearrangement joins TRBV11-3 to TRBJ2-1; D gene uncertain. Germline CDR1 is SGHNT and CDR2 is YENEEA. This CDR3 is 11 amino acids long. V gave up 9 bases and J gave up 5 bases, with 8 bases separating them.

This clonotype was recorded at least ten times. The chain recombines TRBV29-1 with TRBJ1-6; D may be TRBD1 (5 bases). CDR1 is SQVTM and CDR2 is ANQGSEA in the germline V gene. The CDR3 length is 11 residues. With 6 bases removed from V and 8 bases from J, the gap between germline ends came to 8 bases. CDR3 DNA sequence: TGCAGCGTGGGGGATGATTCACCCCTCCACTTT. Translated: CSVGDDSPLHF.

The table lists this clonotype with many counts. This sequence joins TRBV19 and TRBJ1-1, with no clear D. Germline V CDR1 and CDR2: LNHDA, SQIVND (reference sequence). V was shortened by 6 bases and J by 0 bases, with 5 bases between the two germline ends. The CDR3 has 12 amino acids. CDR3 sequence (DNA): TGTGCCAGTAGCCGCGTGAACACTGAAGCTTTCTTT. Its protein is CASSRVNTEAFF.